Below, one T cell receptor beta chain is given with its context. This sample stems from a study of blood T cell repertoires in COVID-19. Study information: Sources were T cells, B-cell-depleted T cells, or PBMCs; the material itself was cDNA or gDNA.

Some clones are missing from TCRdb's copy, which holds only in-frame ones; the method was immunoSEQ multiplex PCR. The profile covers approximately 350,000 clones, with 89% appearing a single time and 1% to 1.5% taken by the ten largest. Per the germline V gene, CDR1 is MNHEY and CDR2 is SVGAGI. Trimming removed 0 bases from V and 4 bases from J, with 4 bases in between. The length of the CDR3 is 12 residues. The chain joins TRBV6-5 to TRBJ2-7; D remains ambiguous. The TCR originated in a middle-aged man with acute or convalescent COVID-19. Sequencing was done on a sample of peripheral blood. CDR3 residues: CASSYSQYEQYF. CDR3 DNA: TGTGCCAGCAGTTACTCCCAGTACGAGCAGTACTTC.